A selection of T cell receptor beta chains follows, all from one sample in a study of blood T cells in healthy people across ages. TCRdb itself ran the 5' RACE reads through MiXCR, one entry per CDR3 protein. Among roughly 790,000 distinct CDR3 sequences listed, around 46% were seen once. Sequenced: blood. These receptors were obtained from a woman in her fifties or sixties in good health. Both conserved end residues are part of each CDR3. D genes are given only for firm matches. Not every row has a clone size; where given, it reads once, few, many or a size class.

size	J	D	V	CDR3	DNA
once	TRBJ1-3	-	TRBV11-2	CASSLTPSGNTIYF	TGTGCCAGCAGCTTAACACCCTCTGGAAACACCATATATTTT
many	TRBJ1-2	-	TRBV6-5	CASSYVGSSYTF	TGTGCCAGCAGTTACGTGGGGAGTAGCTACACCTTC
-	TRBJ2-7	-	TRBV12-3/TRBV12-4	CASSLDTGTRYEQYF	TGTGCCAGCAGTTTAGATACAGGGACCCGCTACGAGCAGTACTTC
-	TRBJ2-7	-	TRBV5-5	CASSPSFDAGWRSYEQYF	TGTGCCAGCAGCCCGAGTTTCGATGCGGGGTGGAGATCCTACGAGCAGTACTTC
-	TRBJ2-4	-	TRBV19	CASSIDLRGAKNIQYF	TGTGCCAGTAGTATAGATCTTCGTGGAGCCAAAAACATTCAGTACTTC
few	TRBJ2-2	TRBD2	TRBV7-3	CASSHRGGVNPGELFF	TGTGCCAGCAGCCACCGCGGGGGTGTGAATCCCGGGGAGCTGTTTTTT
few	TRBJ2-5	TRBD2	TRBV4-2	CASSPRTSGLQETQYF	TGTGCCAGCAGCCCCAGGACTAGCGGACTCCAAGAGACCCAGTACTTC
-	TRBJ1-6	-	TRBV20-1	CSARERGGSRSPPHF	TGCAGTGCTAGAGAGAGGGGAGGTAGTAGGTCACCCCCCCACTTT
few	TRBJ2-1	TRBD1	TRBV2	CASTSGTGDRYEQFF	TGTGCCAGCACCTCCGGGACAGGGGATAGGTATGAGCAGTTCTTC
-	TRBJ1-2	TRBD1	TRBV24-1	CAASEDRDYGYTF	TGTGCCGCCAGTGAAGACAGGGACTATGGCTACACCTTC
-	TRBJ2-5	TRBD2	TRBV7-2	CASSLASGRPETQYF	TGTGCCAGCAGCTTAGCTAGCGGGAGGCCAGAGACCCAGTACTTC
-	TRBJ2-7	TRBD2	TRBV9	CASSTSGGATNEQYF	TGTGCCAGCAGTACAAGCGGGGGGGCCACGAATGAGCAGTACTTC
-	TRBJ2-7	-	TRBV29-1	CSVEYESYEQYF	TGCAGCGTTGAGTACGAATCCTACGAGCAGTACTTC
many	TRBJ1-1	-	TRBV12-3/TRBV12-4	CASSPPTLGEAFF	TGTGCCAGCAGCCCCCCAACACTTGGGGAAGCTTTCTTT
-	TRBJ2-2	TRBD1	TRBV3-1	CASSQMQGANTGELFF	TGTGCCAGCAGCCAGATGCAGGGGGCGAACACCGGGGAGCTGTTTTTT
-	TRBJ2-1	-	TRBV7-2	CASSSLGVSYEQFF	TGTGCCAGCAGCTCCCTCGGGGTATCCTACGAGCAGTTCTTC
few	TRBJ2-5	-	TRBV10-3	CAISEMSSGGGQETQYF	TGTGCCATCAGTGAGATGTCCTCCGGGGGCGGCCAAGAGACCCAGTACTTC
few	TRBJ1-1	-	TRBV6-2/TRBV6-3	CASSPIGESTEAFF	TGTGCCAGCAGTCCCATCGGTGAGAGCACTGAAGCTTTCTTT
-	TRBJ1-4	-	TRBV20-1	CSASRRGEKLFF	TGCAGTGCTAGCCGACGAGGAGAAAAACTGTTTTTT
-	TRBJ1-2	-	TRBV6-1	CASSATSLGYGYTF	TGTGCCAGCAGTGCAACCTCTCTGGGCTATGGCTACACCTTC
-	TRBJ2-7	-	TRBV27	CASSLSGGRNYEQYF	TGTGCCAGCAGTTTATCGGGGGGGCGTAACTACGAGCAGTACTTC
-	TRBJ2-7	TRBD2	TRBV10-2	CASSERLAGNEQYF	TGCGCCAGCAGTGAGAGGCTAGCGGGAAACGAGCAGTACTTC
-	TRBJ2-1	TRBD2	TRBV25-1	CASSEGVAGGVYNEQFF	TGTGCCAGCAGTGAAGGAGTAGCGGGAGGTGTTTACAATGAGCAGTTCTTC
-	TRBJ2-5	TRBD1	TRBV2	CAIVQGIETQYF	TGTGCGATCGTACAGGGGATAGAGACCCAGTACTTC